This TCR beta chain appears in the sequencing data of a study of T cell responses to AZD1222 COVID-19 vaccine (dated by TCRdb to about 2021). With respect to the entire study: TCR sequencing covered over 230 trial participants: 207 given two doses of AZD1222 and 26 given two doses of MenACWY control vaccine. Trial participants were enrolled by age into 18-55, 56-69 and 70-plus year subgroups, with 148, 28 and 57 TCR-sequenced participants respectively. General findings and caveats noted by the study authors: No day 14 peak-response samples were available, so repertoires were characterized only after the peak T cell response. Participants were mostly white British, with more females than males. The authors suggested clonal diversity may have been underestimated. Conclusions about previously exposed vaccinees are limited, since just six AZD1222 recipients were seropositive for SARS-CoV-2 at baseline. The whole spike protein was spanned by vaccine-associated CD4 TCRs, and dominant responses were seen in regions 160-218 and 743-854. After two AZD1222 doses, spike-specific TCR breadth and depth were significantly higher than at day 0 and than in MenACWY recipients. The 56-69-year group was small, and its depth increase did not reach significance, likely because of low power. Reportedly, close to half of the unique spike-specific TCRs recognized epitopes lying outside the regions that are mutated in the B.1.351 and B.1.1.7 variants.

Comment on this clone: There is no known antigen for this receptor. Per-nucleotide qualities are absent, and no much larger clonotype sits a single base away.

The CDR3 regions of human TCRbeta chains were analyzed by immunosequencing. The study's processing was this. TCRs in the repertoires were compared against a reference library of SARS-CoV-2-specific TCRs that had been generated with the MIRA antigen-specificity platform. Breadth was defined as the fraction of unique TCRs that were SARS-CoV-2-associated. Depth was defined as the fraction of total T cells that were SARS-CoV-2-associated. Using the MIRA data, each spike-specific TCR was assigned both to the spike region to which the TCR was reactive and to a CD4 or CD8 class. Log10-transformed breadth and depth values were compared by one-way ANOVA with Sidak's multiple comparisons tests. The immuneACCESS repertoire file appears here via TCRdb, limited to in-frame rearrangements. These files lack a portion of the clones; in checked studies, under half of the deficit traces to unresolved V genes, and the cause of the others is not known. V, J and clone size were drawn from that table, and D and trimming were deduced from the DNA. The sample includes 85,000 to 100,000 clones, with roughly 90% observed a single time. The top ten clonotypes cover 6.5% to 10% of the sample.

Relative to germline, V is 2 bases shorter and J is 2 bases shorter, with 9 bases between their ends. The germline V gene sets CDR1 to MNHEY and CDR2 to SVGAGI. From cysteine to phenylalanine, the CDR3 is 14 amino acids long. The kept DNA is CDR3 alone, 42 bases in frame from the first base. The intended sense of this specimen's time point label: about 28 days (+/-7) after the second vaccine dose. AZD1222 recipients with second doses at about 4 weeks or about 12 weeks were pooled, because spike-specific TCR depth and breadth did not differ between schedules. The vaccinee samples were drawn from two UK trials, COV001 and COV002, one of which was a single-blind randomized controlled phase 2/3 trial testing AZD1222 (ChAdOx1 nCoV-19) in healthy adults. For TCRbeta chain sequencing, PBMC samples from trial participants were taken at day 0 and at day 28 after the second dose.

In this chain, TRBV6-5 is recombined with TRBJ1-1; the D gene cannot be resolved reliably. The starting material was peripheral blood, obtained 28 days after the second AZD1222 dose. This TCR came from an adult who received the AZD1222 COVID-19 vaccine. The DNA sequence is given as TGTGCCAGCAGTTACGGGGTAGCAAACACTGAAGCTTTCTTT. Its protein reads: CASSYGVANTEAFF.